Below, 4 T cell receptor beta chains from the same sample are listed, as sequenced in a study of blood T cell repertoires in COVID-19. The repertoire was sequenced with immunoSEQ multiplex PCR; TCRdb's copy has only in-frame clones and lacks some. The sample lists 250,000 to 350,000 clones, about 90% seen once, with 7.8% in the top ten. The sample comprised peripheral blood. The receptors were gathered from a woman in her fifties or sixties who had recovered from COVID-19.

This chain joins TRBV11-2 and TRBJ1-1; 8 bases agree with TRBD1. This CDR3 contains 19 residues. The J segment lost 5 bases and the V segment lost 5 bases, leaving 22 bases of the junction unmatched. Germline V CDR1 and CDR2: SGHAT, FQNNGV. The CDR3 DNA reads as TGTGCCAGCAGCGCCCGGGGGTTGGGGCAGGGGGCAATTAGGACTGAAGCTTTCTTT. Its protein is CASSARGLGQGAIRTEAFF.

This clone was seen a handful of times. The identical CDR3 is also encoded by other nucleotide sequences in the sample. The chain carries TRBV5-1 and TRBJ2-1, with 11 bases aligning to TRBD2. CDR1 and CDR2 from the germline V gene are SGHRS and YFSETQ. The J segment lost 1 base and the V segment lost 4 bases, leaving 1 base of the junction unmatched. The CDR3 loop spans 15 amino acids. CDR3 in amino acids: CASSPSGGSYNEQFF. The CDR3 DNA sequence: TGCGCCAGCAGCCCTAGCGGGGGGTCCTACAATGAGCAGTTCTTC.

The chain combines TRBV7-9 with TRBJ2-7; TRBD2 might be the D (6 bases). Trimming pared 4 bases from V and 1 base from J, leaving 14 bases between. The CDR3 is made up of 15 amino acids. The V gene's germline CDR1 is SEHNR and CDR2 FQNEAQ (reference sequence). The CDR3 DNA sequence: TGTGCCAGCAGCTCTCAGGGTGGAGGGTCCTACGAGCAGTACTTC. Its translation: CASSSQGGGSYEQYF. Full variable domain (remainder filled in from reference TRBV7-9 and TRBJ2-7): DTGVSQNPRHKITKRGQNVTFRCDPISEHNRLYWYRQTLGQGPEFLTYFQNEAQLEKSRLLSDRFSAERPKGSFSTLEIQRTEQGDSAMYLCASSSQGGGSYEQYFGPGTRLTVT.

This CDR3 reads CASSLSGRGLVAYEQYF. DNA of the CDR3: TGTGCCAGCAGCTTAAGTGGTAGGGGGCTAGTTGCCTACGAGCAGTACTTC. This sequence joins TRBV11-2 and TRBJ2-7; 7 nucleotides agree with TRBD1. CDR3 length equals 17 residues. Germline V CDR1 and CDR2: SGHAT, FQNNGV. Trimming at V came to 2 bases and at J to 2 bases, leaving 12 bases not matched to a gene. The full variable domain, with the rest looked up from reference TRBV11-2 and TRBJ2-7, is EAGVAQSPRYKIIEKRQSVAFWCNPISGHATLYWYQQILGQGPKLLIQFQNNGVVDDSQLPKDRFSAERLKGVDSTLKIQPAKLEDSAVYLCASSLSGRGLVAYEQYFGPGTRLTVT.